The present TCR beta chain was sequenced within a study of cytomegalovirus exposure and HLA in healthy donors (dated by TCRdb to about 2017). As for the study more broadly: In an earlier analysis of 587 of the donors, under 300 Gb of sequence data and about 110 million unique TCR beta sequences from about 179 million T cells were reported. The T cell repertoires of several hundred subjects were profiled by immunosequencing and related to cytomegalovirus serostatus. Besides the first cohort of under 700 subjects, a separate validation cohort made up of roughly 130 different subjects was used. In a later genetic analysis, genome-wide SNP genotypes for about 60% of the 666 donors were used, and that subset was treated as a discovery cohort. The aim of the study was to test whether cataloging public T cell receptors could identify signatures of past pathogen exposure. Donor age, sex, ethnicity and CMV serostatus were compiled together with the repertoire data. Of the approximately 400 genotyped donors, 80% to 90% were placed in the genetic ancestry cluster associated with self-reported Caucasian donors. Approximately 310 gigabases of sequencing data and around 80 million unique TCR sequences made up an early release that covered approximately 700 HLA-typed donors. All discovery cohort repertoires had been generated on a single sequencing platform. Several DR-DQ haplotypes were treated as single units for association and clustering because of strong linkage in the cohort. Among roughly 400 genotyped donors of the cohort, an average of around 220,000 unique TCR beta nucleotide sequences was sequenced per donor, of which 15% to 20% were non-productive. The later analysis used no new phenotypic data to find candidate immune exposures, relying instead on TCR beta sequences and their occurrence across donors. An earlier analysis of more than 450 of the donors used high-throughput TCR beta sequencing to judge whether each TCR beta V gene segment behaved as functional or pseudogenic. Both class I and class II loci were covered by HLA typing, at four-digit resolution. High-throughput TCR immunosequencing, statistical association of individual TCRs with disease status, and machine learning were combined to predict cytomegalovirus infection status. The number of donors typed differed by locus, with roughly 620-630 for A, B, C, DRB1 and DQB1, 522 for DQA1, about 610 for DPA1, and around 460 for DPB1. In a later analysis, previously published TCR beta repertoires from more than 500 donors were re-analyzed and high-resolution HLA genotyping was added so that TCR occurrence patterns could be studied.

Library method: the immunoSEQ multiplex PCR assay. For the multiplex PCR, a mixture combining 60 forward primers for TCR Vbeta segments and 13 reverse primers for TCR Jbeta segments was used. The CDR3 region of rearranged TCR beta genes was amplified from genomic DNA with a multiplex PCR assay. On the Illumina HiSeq System, the amplified TCR beta libraries were sequenced as 87-base-pair reads. Concerning the study's data processing: Across the 640 or so repertoires, a later analysis counted 60 million to 90 million unique TCR beta chains, around 10 million of which were shared by at least two donors. To remove PCR and sequencing errors, raw reads were error-corrected and collapsed into unique sequences using a nearest-neighbor algorithm that merged closely related sequences. To assign V, D and J gene segments, CDR3 sequences were aligned to IMGT reference sequences. For a sequence to be retained, a match of at least six nucleotides was required to both a V gene segment and a J gene segment. Rearrangements were classified as productive when the CDR3 lacked stop codons and remained in frame with V and J, and all other rearrangements were classified as non-productive. CDR3 was defined by IMGT convention, running from the second conserved V-encoded cysteine to the conserved J-encoded phenylalanine. Sequences without an unambiguous match to a single V gene segment were excluded from the earlier analysis of 587 of the donors. An earlier analysis of approximately 590 of the donors classified V segments as functional when productive rearrangements were above 56.7% and as segregating when the standard deviation between donors was above 5%. A statistical classification framework was built for diagnosing cytomegalovirus status from the catalog of TCR beta chain sequences. V and J gene assignment, in a later analysis, came from comparing TCR nucleotide sequences with IMGT/GENE-DB human TR gene sequences. In a later analysis, CDR3 sequences and most-parsimonious VDJ recombination scenarios were assigned using the TCRdist pipeline. A later analysis defined each TCR beta chain by its CDR3 amino acid sequence plus V-gene family, and excluded reads lacking a unique V-gene family. To address suspected cross-contamination and a sequencing artifact, a later analysis removed roughly 640 highly shared, low-generation-probability nucleotide sequences. A later analysis calculated a clonal expansion index for each public chain from normalized within-repertoire ranks of inferred template counts. Generation probabilities in a later analysis came from a VDJ recombination model fitted to out-of-frame rearrangements, and those results were checked against IGoR. In a later analysis, TCR-TCR, TCR-HLA and TCR-CMV co-occurrence was scored with hypergeometric tests, and a repertoire-size bias correction was applied to TCR pairs. In a later analysis, false discovery rates were estimated by permuting HLA or CMV assignments 20 times. A later analysis grouped co-occurring TCRs with DBSCAN, adding TCRdist sequence similarity when clustering within HLA-allele-positive subsets. For co-occurrence clustering, repertoires with fewer than 30,000 or more than 120,000 public chains were excluded, along with five repertoires with anomalous nucleotide sharing. The table comes from immuneACCESS by way of TCRdb, which keeps in-frame sequences with V and J called. Part of the clones is missing from these tables; in studies checked, under half for an unresolved V gene and the rest for unknown reasons. The V and J calls and clone size were taken over from that table, and D and trimming were inferred from the DNA. Recorded for this sample are 100,000 to 150,000 clones; about 85% of them occurred a single time. The top ten clones comprise about 1.8% of the sample.

General findings and caveats noted by the study authors: Some IMGT-functional V segments, including TRBV6-2 and TRBV6-3, could not be told apart with the 87-base-pair reads, so those segments were excluded. In a later analysis, HLA-associated TCR beta chains showed more clonal expansion and lower generation probabilities than non-associated chains that were equally common. CMV serostatus was the only immune exposure information available for the cohort. Most CMV-associated TCR beta chains appeared to be HLA-restricted in a later analysis, and the HLA associations seemed to be driven largely by CMV exposure. When HLA alleles, especially DR and DQ, strongly co-occurred, TCR associations were difficult to assign to individual alleles. Some 16 rarely observed V segments, including chromosome 9 orphons, were excluded from the earlier analysis of approximately 500 of the donors because counts were too low. In a later genetic analysis, fewer N-insertions in productive TCRs were reported among donors in an Asian-associated ancestry cluster than the roughly 700-donor mean. Because HLA typing was missing for some donors at each locus, association tests included only the typed subset. Broadly in line with IMGT annotations, most TCR beta V segments showed up in productive rearrangements about 87% or about 30% of the time in an earlier analysis of under 700 of the donors. It was suggested by the authors that the approach could potentially be generalized to other disease states and immunological phenotypes. Linkage disequilibrium might explain the correlated functional status among segregating V segments, but an unknown experimental factor could not be excluded. The study listed 150 to 200 TCR beta chains as associated with cytomegalovirus. Across donors, most TCR sequences were observed very rarely, whereas some public TCRs were present in many individuals. In this cohort, only TCR beta chains were sequenced, and detectable features were limited by the absence of alpha or paired-chain data. A few of the identified cytomegalovirus-associated TCR beta chains were confirmed in vitro to be specific for cytomegalovirus antigens. A later analysis found that TCR association rates varied across HLA loci, with DRB1 alleles showing the most associated TCRs and HLA-C alleles the fewest. A later genetic analysis associated a missense DCLRE1C variant with V-gene and J-gene trimming of TCR beta chains, and an independent cohort replicated the association. In a later analysis, 15,000 to 20,000 TCR beta sequences were associated with specific HLA alleles at a false discovery rate of 0.05. Several of the top co-occurrence clusters appeared to be linked to parvovirus B19, influenza, CMV and Epstein-Barr virus, according to a later analysis. A further reported finding was that TCR beta sequences accurately predicted the HLA-A and HLA-B alleles for most subjects in the first cohort. Cytomegalovirus status was reported to be diagnosed by the classifier with high specificity and sensitivity in both the original and validation cohorts. The presence/absence analyses assumed that sequencing depth was roughly uniform across donors, and that assumption may not be true. The sequencing pipeline was judged likely to have produced a cluster of highly shared sequence variants as a technical artifact.

A remark on this clone: Its antigen target is currently unknown. No much larger clone is present one base from it, and per-base qualities are unavailable.

In total, just over 650 healthy bone marrow donors made up the cohort. At the time of sampling, all cohort members were nominally healthy, though unrecorded immune exposures were likely present. The donor was CMV seronegative and belonged to the group of around 350 seronegative cohort members. A peripheral blood sample was provided by each donor, and peripheral blood mononuclear cells were used for TCR beta sequencing. Genomic DNA was extracted from the blood cell samples with the Qiagen DNeasy Blood Extraction Kit. V lost 4 bases and J lost 5 bases; the stretch between them is 8 bases long. From the cysteine through the phenylalanine, the CDR3 covers 12 amino acids. CDR3 DNA only is kept here, 36 bases in frame from base 1. The germline V gene encodes CDR1 SEHNR and CDR2 FQNEAQ (reference sequence).

The receptor chain draws on TRBV7-9 and TRBJ1-2; tentative D gene TRBD1, with 5 bases matching. Sequencing was carried out using PBMCs. This TCR came from a boy aged 5-17 years in good health and CMV-seronegative. This receptor carries the CDR3 CASSSSGYGYTF. The sequenced DNA is TGTGCCAGCAGCTCGTCAGGGTATGGCTACACCTTC.